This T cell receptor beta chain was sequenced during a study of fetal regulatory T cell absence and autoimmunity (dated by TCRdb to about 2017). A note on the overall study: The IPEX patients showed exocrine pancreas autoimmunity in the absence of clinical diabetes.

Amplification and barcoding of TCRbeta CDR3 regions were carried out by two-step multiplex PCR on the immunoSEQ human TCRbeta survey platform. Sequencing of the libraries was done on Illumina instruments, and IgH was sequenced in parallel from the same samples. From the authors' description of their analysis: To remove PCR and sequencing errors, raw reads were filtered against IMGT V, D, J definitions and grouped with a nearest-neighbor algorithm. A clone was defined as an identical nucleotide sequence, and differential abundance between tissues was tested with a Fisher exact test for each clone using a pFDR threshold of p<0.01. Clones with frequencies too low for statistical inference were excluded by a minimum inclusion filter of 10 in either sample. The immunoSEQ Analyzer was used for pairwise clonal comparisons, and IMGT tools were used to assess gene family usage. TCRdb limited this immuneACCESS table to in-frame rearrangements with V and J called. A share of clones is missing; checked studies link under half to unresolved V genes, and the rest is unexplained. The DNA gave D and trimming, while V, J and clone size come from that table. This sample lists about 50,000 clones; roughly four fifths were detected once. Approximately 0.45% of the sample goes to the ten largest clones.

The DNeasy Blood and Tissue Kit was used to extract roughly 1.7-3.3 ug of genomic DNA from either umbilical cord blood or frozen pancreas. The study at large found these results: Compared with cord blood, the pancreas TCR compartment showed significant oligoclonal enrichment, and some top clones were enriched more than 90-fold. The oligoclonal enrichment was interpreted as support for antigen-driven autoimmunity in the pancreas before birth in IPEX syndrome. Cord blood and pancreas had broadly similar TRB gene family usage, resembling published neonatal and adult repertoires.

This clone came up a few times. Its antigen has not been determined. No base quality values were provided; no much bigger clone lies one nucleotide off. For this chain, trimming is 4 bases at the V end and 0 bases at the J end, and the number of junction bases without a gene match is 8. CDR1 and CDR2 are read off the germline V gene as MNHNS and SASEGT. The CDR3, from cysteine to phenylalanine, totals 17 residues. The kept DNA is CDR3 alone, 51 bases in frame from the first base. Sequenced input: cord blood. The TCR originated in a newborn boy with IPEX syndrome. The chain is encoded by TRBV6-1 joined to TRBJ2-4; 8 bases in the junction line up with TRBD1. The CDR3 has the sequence CASSGPGQVLAKNIQYF. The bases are TGTGCCAGCAGTGGCCCGGGACAGGTGTTAGCCAAAAACATTCAGTACTTC.